These T cell receptor beta chains were read from a single sample in a study of cytomegalovirus exposure and HLA in healthy donors. TCRdb's copy holds only in-frame clones and misses some; the assay was immunoSEQ multiplex PCR. The table has under 200,000 clones, around 86% seen once; the top ten hold about 0.8%. Input material: PBMCs. The receptors here all came from a woman aged 18 to 35 in good health and CMV-seronegative. Each CDR3 is given with its conserved first and last residue. A D gene is named only where the DNA matches it firmly. Clone size is shown for a subset of rows, as once, few, many or a class of expanded clone.

d_gene	v_gene	j_gene	abundance	CDR3aa	CDR3nt
.	TRBV28	TRBJ1-1	.	CASSLPIGGMNTEAFF	TGTGCCAGCAGTTTGCCTATCGGGGGGATGAACACTGAAGCTTTCTTT
.	TRBV19	TRBJ1-2	once	CASSMMGLYGYTF	TGTGCCAGTAGTATGATGGGGCTCTATGGCTACACCTTC
TRBD2	TRBV19	TRBJ2-7	.	CASQLAGPPSTSYEQYF	TGTGCCAGCCAGCTAGCGGGGCCTCCCTCTACCTCCTACGAGCAGTACTTC
TRBD1	TRBV7-6	TRBJ2-1	.	CASSQPGTGYNEQFF	TGTGCCAGCAGCCAACCCGGGACAGGGTACAATGAGCAGTTCTTC
TRBD1	TRBV18	TRBJ2-7	.	CASSLDLVQGAYEQYF	TGTGCCAGCTCACTTGACCTCGTCCAGGGGGCCTACGAGCAGTACTTC
.	TRBV19	TRBJ2-1	.	CASSIVGLAGISPRYNEQFF	TGTGCCAGTAGTATAGTGGGTTTAGCAGGGATTTCCCCCCGTTACAATGAGCAGTTCTTC
TRBD1	TRBV10-3	TRBJ1-2	few	CAIRDGTGWGYTF	TGTGCCATCAGGGACGGGACAGGTTGGGGCTACACCTTC
.	TRBV6-1	TRBJ1-4	once	CASSGGHVDEKLFF	TGTGCCAGCAGTGGGGGACATGTAGATGAAAAACTGTTTTTT
.	TRBV7-2	TRBJ2-7	.	CASSPTLIYEQYF	TGTGCCAGCAGCCCGACACTGATTTACGAGCAGTACTTC
TRBD2	TRBV27	TRBJ2-7	.	CASSSPTSGRHEQYF	TGTGCCAGCAGTTCCCCGACTAGCGGGAGGCACGAGCAGTACTTC
TRBD1	TRBV20-1	TRBJ1-5	.	CSARTGVPQHF	TGCAGTGCTAGGACAGGGGTGCCCCAGCATTTT
.	TRBV7-6	TRBJ1-6	.	CASTPGYNSPLHF	TGTGCCAGCACCCCAGGCTATAATTCACCCCTCCACTTT
TRBD1	TRBV13	TRBJ2-4	.	CASSSLDRVGIQYF	TGTGCCAGCAGCTCCTTGGACAGGGTGGGCATTCAGTACTTC